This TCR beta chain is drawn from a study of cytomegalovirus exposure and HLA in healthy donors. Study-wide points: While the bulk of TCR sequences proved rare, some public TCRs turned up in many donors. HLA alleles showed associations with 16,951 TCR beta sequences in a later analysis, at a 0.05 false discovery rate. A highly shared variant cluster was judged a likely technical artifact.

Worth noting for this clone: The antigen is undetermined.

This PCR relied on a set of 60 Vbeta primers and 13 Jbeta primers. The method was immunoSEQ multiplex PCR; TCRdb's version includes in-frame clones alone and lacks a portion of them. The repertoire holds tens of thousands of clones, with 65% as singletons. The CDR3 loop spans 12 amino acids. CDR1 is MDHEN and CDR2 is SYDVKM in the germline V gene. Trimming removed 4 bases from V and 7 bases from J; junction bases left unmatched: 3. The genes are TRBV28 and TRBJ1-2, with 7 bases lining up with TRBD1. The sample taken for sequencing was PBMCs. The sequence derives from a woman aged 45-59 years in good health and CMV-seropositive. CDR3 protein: CASSSYRGGYTF. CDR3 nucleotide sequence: TGTGCCAGCAGTTCCTACAGGGGTGGCTACACCTTC.